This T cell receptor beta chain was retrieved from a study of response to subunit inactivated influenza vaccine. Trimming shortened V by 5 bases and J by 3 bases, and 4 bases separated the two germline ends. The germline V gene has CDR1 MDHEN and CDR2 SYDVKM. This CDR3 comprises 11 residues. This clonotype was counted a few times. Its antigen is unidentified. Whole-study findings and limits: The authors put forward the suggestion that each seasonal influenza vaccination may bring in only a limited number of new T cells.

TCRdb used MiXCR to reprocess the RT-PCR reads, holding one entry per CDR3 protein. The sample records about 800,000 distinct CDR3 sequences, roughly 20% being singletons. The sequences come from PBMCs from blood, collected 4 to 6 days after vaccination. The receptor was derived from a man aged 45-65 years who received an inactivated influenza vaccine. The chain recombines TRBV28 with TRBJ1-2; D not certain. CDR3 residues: CASSTHYGYTF. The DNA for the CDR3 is TGTGCCAGCAGTACTCACTATGGCTACACCTTC.